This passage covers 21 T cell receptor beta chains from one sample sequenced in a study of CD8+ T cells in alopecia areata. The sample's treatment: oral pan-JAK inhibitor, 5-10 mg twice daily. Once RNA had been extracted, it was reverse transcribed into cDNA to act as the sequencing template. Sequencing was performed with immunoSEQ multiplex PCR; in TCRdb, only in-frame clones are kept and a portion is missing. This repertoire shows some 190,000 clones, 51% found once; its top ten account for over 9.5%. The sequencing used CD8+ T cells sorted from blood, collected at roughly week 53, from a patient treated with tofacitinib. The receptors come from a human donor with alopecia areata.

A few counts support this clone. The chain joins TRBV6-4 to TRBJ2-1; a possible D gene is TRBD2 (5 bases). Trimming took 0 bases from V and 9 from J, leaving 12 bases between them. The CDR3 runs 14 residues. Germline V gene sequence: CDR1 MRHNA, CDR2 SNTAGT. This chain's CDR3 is CASSDSLSAGEQFF. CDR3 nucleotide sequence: TGTGCCAGCAGTGACTCCTTAAGCGCGGGTGAGCAGTTCTTC.

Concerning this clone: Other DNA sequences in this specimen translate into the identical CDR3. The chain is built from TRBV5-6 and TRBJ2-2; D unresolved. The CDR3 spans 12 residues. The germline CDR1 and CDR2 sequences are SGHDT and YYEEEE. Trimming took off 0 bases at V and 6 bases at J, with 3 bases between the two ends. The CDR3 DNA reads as TGTGCCAGCAGCTTGGTTCCCGGGGAGCTGTTTTTT. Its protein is CASSLVPGELFF.

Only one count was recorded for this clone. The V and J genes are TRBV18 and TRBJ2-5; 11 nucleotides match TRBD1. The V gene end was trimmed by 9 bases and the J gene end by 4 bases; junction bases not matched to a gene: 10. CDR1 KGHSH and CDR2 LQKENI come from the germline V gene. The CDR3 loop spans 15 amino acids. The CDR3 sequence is CASSGQGAVGETQYF. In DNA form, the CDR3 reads TGTGCCAGTTCCGGACAGGGGGCCGTCGGAGAGACCCAGTACTTC. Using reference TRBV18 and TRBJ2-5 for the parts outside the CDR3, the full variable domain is NAGVMQNPRHLVRRRGQEARLRCSPMKGHSHVYWYRQLPEEGLKFMVYLQKENIIDESGMPKERFSAEFPKEGPSILRIQQVVRGDSAAYFCASSGQGAVGETQYFGPGTRLLVL.

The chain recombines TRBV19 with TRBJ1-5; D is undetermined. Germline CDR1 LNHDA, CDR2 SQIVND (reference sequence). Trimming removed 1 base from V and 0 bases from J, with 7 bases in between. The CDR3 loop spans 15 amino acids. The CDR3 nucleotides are TGTGCCAGTAGTATAGGCAGTCATAGCAATCAGCCCCAGCATTTT. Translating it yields CASSIGSHSNQPQHF. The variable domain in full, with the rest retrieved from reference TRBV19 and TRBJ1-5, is DGGITQSPKYLFRKEGQNVTLSCEQNLNHDAMYWYRQDPGQGLRLIYYSQIVNDFQKGDIAEGYSVSREKKESFPLTVTSAQKNPTAFYLCASSIGSHSNQPQHFGDGTRLSIL.

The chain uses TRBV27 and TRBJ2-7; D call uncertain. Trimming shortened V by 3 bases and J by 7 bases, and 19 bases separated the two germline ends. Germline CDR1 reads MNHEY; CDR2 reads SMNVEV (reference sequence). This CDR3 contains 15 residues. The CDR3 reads CASSFLQDQGREQYF. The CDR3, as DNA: TGTGCCAGCAGTTTCCTGCAGGACCAAGGTCGGGAGCAGTACTTC.

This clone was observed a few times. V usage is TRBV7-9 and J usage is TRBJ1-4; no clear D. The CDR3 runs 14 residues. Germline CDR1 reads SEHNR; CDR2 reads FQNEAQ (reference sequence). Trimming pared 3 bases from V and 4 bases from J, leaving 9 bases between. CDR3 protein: CASSFGWGNEKLFF. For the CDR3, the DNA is TGTGCCAGCAGCTTCGGGTGGGGTAATGAAAAACTGTTTTTT.

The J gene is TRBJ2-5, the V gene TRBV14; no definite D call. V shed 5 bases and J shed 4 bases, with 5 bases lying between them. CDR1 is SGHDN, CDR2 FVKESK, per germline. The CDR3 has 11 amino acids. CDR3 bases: TGTGCCAGCAGCTCCCGAGAGACCCAGTACTTC. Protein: CASSSRETQYF.

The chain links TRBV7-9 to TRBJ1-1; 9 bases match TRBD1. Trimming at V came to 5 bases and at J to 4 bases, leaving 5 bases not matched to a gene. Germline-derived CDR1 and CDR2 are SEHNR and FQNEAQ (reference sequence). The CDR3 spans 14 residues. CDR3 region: CASSTGQGFTEAFF. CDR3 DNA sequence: TGTGCCAGCAGCACTGGACAGGGGTTCACTGAAGCTTTCTTT.

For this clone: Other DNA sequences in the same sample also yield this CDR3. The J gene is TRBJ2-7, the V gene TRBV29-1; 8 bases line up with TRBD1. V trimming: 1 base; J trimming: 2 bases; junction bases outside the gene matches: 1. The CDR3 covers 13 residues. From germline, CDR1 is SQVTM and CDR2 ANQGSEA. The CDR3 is CSVEGTGTYEQYF. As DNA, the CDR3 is TGCAGCGTTGAAGGGACAGGGACCTACGAGCAGTACTTC.

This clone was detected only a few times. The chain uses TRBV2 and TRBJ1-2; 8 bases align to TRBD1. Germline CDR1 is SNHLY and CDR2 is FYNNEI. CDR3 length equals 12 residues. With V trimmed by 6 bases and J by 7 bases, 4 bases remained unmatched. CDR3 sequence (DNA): TGTGCCAGCAGGACGACAGGGGTTGGCTACACCTTC. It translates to CASRTTGVGYTF.

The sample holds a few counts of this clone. The CDR3 coding sequence is TGCAGCGCAGTCGTATGGACGGACACTGAAGCTTTCTTT. This codes for CSAVVWTDTEAFF. The rearrangement uses TRBV29-1 and TRBJ1-1; D call uncertain. The germline V and J ends were trimmed by 7 bases and 3 bases, with 15 bases remaining between them. CDR3 length: 13 amino acids. CDR1 and CDR2 (germline): SQVTM, ANQGSEA.

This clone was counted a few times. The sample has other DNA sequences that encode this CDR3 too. CDR3 loop: CASSRAQETQYF. CDR3 nucleotide sequence: TGCGCCAGCAGCAGGGCACAAGAGACCCAGTACTTC. The chain has TRBV5-1 and TRBJ2-5; D is unclear. V was pared by 4 bases and J by 2 bases, with 6 bases between. The V gene's germline CDR1 is SGHRS and CDR2 YFSETQ. The CDR3 spans 12 residues.

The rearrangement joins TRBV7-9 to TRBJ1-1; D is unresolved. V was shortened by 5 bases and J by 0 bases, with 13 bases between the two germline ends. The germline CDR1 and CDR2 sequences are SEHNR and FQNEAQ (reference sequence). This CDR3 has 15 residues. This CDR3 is CASSDPGLMNTEAFF. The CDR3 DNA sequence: TGTGCCAGCAGCGACCCCGGCTTAATGAACACTGAAGCTTTCTTT.

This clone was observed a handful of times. The CDR3 nucleotides are TGTGCCAGCAGCTCCCGGGACAGGGACATCCATGAGCAGTTCTTC. It translates to CASSSRDRDIHEQFF. The chain combines TRBV13 with TRBJ2-1; 9 positions match TRBD1. J lost 8 bases, V lost 4 bases, and 9 bases had no gene match. Per germline, CDR1 PRHDT and CDR2 FYEKMQ (reference sequence). The CDR3 loop spans 15 amino acids.

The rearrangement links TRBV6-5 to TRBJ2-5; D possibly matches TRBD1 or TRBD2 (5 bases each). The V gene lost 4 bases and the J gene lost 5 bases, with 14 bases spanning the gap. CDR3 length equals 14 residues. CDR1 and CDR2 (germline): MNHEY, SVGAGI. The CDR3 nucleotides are TGTGCCAGCAGTTTGGCAGGGAGAGTGGAGACCCAGTACTTC. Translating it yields CASSLAGRVETQYF.

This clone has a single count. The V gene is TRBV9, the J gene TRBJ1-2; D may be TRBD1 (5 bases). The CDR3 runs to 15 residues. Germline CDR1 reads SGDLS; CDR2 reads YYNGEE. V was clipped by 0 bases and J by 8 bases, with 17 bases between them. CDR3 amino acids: CASSVGSREPGGYTF. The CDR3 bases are TGTGCCAGCAGCGTAGGGTCGCGGGAACCAGGGGGCTACACCTTC.

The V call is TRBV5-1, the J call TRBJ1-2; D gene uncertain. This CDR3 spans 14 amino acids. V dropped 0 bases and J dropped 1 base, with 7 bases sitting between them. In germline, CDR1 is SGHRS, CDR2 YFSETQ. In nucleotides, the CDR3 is TGCGCCAGCAGCTTGGGGCAGAGTAACTATGGCTACACCTTC. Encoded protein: CASSLGQSNYGYTF. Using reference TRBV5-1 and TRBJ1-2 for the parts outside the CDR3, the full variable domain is KAGVTQTPRYLIKTRGQQVTLSCSPISGHRSVSWYQQTPGQGLQFLFEYFSETQRNKGNFPGRFSGRQFSNSRSEMNVSTLELGDSALYLCASSLGQSNYGYTFGSGTRLTVV.

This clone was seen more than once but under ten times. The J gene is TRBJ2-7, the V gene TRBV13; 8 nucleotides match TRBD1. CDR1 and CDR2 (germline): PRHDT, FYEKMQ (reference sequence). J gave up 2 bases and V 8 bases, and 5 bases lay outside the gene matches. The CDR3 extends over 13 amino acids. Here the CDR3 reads CASRRQGTYEQYF. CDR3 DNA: TGTGCCAGCCGAAGACAGGGGACCTACGAGCAGTACTTC. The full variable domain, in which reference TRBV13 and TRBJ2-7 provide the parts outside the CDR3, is AAGVIQSPRHLIKEKRETATLKCYPIPRHDTVYWYQQGPGQDPQFLISFYEKMQSDKGSIPDRFSAQQFSDYHSELNMSSLELGDSALYFCASRRQGTYEQYFGPGTRLTVT.

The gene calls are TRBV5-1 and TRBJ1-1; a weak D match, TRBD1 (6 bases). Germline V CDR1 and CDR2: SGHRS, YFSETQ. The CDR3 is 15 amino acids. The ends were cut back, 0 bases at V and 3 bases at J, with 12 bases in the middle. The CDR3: CASSLEHREYTEAFF. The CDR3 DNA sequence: TGCGCCAGCAGCTTGGAGCACAGGGAGTACACTGAAGCTTTCTTT.

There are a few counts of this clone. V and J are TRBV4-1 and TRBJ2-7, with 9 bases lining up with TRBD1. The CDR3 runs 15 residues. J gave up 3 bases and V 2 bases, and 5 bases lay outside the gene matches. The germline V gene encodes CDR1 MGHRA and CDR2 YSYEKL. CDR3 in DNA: TGCGCCAGCAGCCAACCCGGACAGGGGCGCTACGAGCAGTACTTC. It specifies CASSQPGQGRYEQYF.

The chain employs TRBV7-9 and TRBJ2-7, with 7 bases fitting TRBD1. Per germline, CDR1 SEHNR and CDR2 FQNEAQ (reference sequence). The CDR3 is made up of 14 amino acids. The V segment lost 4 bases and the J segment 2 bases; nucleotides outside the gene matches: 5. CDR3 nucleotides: TGTGCCAGCAGCTCACAGCAGGGGGCCTACGAGCAGTACTTC. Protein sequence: CASSSQQGAYEQYF. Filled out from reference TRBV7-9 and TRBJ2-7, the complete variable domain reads DTGVSQNPRHKITKRGQNVTFRCDPISEHNRLYWYRQTLGQGPEFLTYFQNEAQLEKSRLLSDRFSAERPKGSFSTLEIQRTEQGDSAMYLCASSSQQGAYEQYFGPGTRLTVT.